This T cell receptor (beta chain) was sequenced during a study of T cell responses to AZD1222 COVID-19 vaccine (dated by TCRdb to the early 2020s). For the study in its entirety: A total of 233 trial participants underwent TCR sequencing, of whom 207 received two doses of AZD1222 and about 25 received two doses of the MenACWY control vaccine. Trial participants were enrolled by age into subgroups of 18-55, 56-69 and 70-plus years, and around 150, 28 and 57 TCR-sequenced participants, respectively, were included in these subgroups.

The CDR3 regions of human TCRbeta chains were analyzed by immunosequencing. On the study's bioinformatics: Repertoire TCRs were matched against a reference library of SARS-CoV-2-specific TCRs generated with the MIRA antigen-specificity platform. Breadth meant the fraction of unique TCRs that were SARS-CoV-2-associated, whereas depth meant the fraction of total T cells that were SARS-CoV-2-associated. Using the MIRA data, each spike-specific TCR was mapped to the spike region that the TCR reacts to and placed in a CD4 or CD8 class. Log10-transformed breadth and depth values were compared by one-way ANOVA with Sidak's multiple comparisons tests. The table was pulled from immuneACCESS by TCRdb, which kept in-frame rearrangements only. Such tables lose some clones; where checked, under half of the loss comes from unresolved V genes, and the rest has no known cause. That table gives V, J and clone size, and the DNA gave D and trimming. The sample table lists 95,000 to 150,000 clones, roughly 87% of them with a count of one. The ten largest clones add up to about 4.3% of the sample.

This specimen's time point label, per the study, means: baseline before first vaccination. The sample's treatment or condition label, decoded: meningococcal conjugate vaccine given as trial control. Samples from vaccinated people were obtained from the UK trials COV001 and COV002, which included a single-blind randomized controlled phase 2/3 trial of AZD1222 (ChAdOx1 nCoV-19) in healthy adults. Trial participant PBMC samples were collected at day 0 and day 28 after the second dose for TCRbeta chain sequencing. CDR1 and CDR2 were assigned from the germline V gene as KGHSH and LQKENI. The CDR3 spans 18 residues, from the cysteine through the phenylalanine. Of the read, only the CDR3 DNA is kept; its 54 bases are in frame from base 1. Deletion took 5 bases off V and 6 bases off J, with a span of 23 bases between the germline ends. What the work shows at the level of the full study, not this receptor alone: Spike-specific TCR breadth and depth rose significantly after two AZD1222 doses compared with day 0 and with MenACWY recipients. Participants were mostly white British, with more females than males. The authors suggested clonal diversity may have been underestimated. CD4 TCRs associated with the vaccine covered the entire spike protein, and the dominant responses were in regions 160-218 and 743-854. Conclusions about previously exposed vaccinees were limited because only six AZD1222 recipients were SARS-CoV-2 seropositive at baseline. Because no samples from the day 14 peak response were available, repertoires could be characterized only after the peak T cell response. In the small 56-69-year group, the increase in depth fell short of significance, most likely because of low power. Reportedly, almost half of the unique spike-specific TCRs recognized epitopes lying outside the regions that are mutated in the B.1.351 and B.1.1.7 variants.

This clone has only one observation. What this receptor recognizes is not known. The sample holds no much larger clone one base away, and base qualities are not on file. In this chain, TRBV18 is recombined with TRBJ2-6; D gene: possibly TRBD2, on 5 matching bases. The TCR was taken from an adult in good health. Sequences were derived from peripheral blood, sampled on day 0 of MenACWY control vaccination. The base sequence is TGTGCCAGCTCAACAACGATATTCCGGGGTGAGAAGGCCAACGTCCTGACTTTC. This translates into CASSTTIFRGEKANVLTF.